The 26 T cell receptor beta chains below were found in one sample sequenced in a study of CD8+CD57+ T cells in acquired aplastic anemia. CDR3 and TCR beta VDJ profiling relied on genomic DNA as the template. TCRdb recomputed calls from the reads with MiXCR, one row per CDR3 protein. Among 120,000 or so distinct CDR3 sequences, approximately 36% were seen once, and the ten largest hold about 2.6%. The sequenced patients had an expansion of CD8+CD57+ cells seen by flow cytometry. The sample comprised sorted CD4+, CD8+, or CD8+CD57+ T cells (not recorded which) from PBMCs. Receptors originate from a human donor with aplastic anemia.

The chain carries TRBV10-3 and TRBJ1-2; a possible D gene is TRBD1 (6 bases). This CDR3 contains 13 residues. The V gene's germline CDR1 is ENHRY and CDR2 SYGVKD. V was pared by 6 bases and J by 4 bases, with 12 bases between. CDR3 in DNA: TGTGCCATCAGGTCAGGGGAAACCTATGGCTACACCTTC. Amino acids: CAIRSGETYGYTF.

This clonotype was seen a few times. With a much larger clone just one base away, this may be a read error. This rearrangement joins TRBV5-6 to TRBJ1-4; D possibly corresponds to TRBD1 (5 bases). Germline V lookup: CDR1 SGHDT, CDR2 YYEEEE. The CDR3 sequence is 16 residues long. Here the CDR3 reads CASSLRQTSTNGKLFF. The CDR3 nucleotides are TGTGCCAGCAGCCTCCGACAGACCTCAACTAATGGAAAACTGTTTTTT.

The chain has TRBV7-9 and TRBJ1-1, with no clear D. V lost 1 base and J lost 5, with 8 bases in between. The CDR3 covers 13 residues. Germline CDR1 and CDR2: SEHNR and FQNEAQ (reference sequence). DNA for the CDR3: TGTGCCAGCAGCTTAGGACGGTGGACTGAAGCTTTCTTT. It yields the protein CASSLGRWTEAFF.

This rearrangement joins TRBV5-5 to TRBJ1-1; 8 nucleotides align to TRBD1. There are 14 residues in the CDR3. V lost 2 bases and J lost 5; bases outside the gene matches: 5. CDR1 SGHKS and CDR2 YYEKEE come from the germline V gene (reference sequence). CDR3 loop: CASSLTGGGTEAFF. The CDR3 nucleotides are TGTGCCAGCAGCTTAACAGGGGGGGGGACTGAAGCTTTCTTT.

This clonotype was counted at least ten times. The chain employs TRBV10-3 and TRBJ1-1; possible D gene TRBD1, 6 bases. The CDR3 length is 15 residues. Deletions cut 7 bases from V and 2 bases from J, with 17 bases between. From germline, CDR1 is ENHRY and CDR2 SYGVKD. The CDR3, as DNA: TGTGCCATCACCGCCCAATCGGGGGCTAACACTGAAGCTTTCTTT. Translation: CAITAQSGANTEAFF.

V gene TRBV27 combines with J gene TRBJ2-7, with 7 bases fitting TRBD1. The CDR3 runs 14 residues. V lost 5 bases to trimming and J lost 7 bases; unmatched junction nucleotides: 11. Germline CDR1 and CDR2: MNHEY and SMNVEV (reference sequence). CDR3 DNA: TGTGCCAGCAGTACAGACAGGGCATCGGGTGAGCAGTACTTC. Protein product: CASSTDRASGEQYF.

This clonotype was recorded many times. The genes are TRBV5-1 and TRBJ2-3; D could derive from TRBD1 or TRBD2 (5 bases each). Germline assignment: CDR1 SGHRS and CDR2 YFSETQ. The CDR3 length is 15 residues. V was shortened by 2 bases and J by 1 base, with 11 bases between the two germline ends. The CDR3 region has the DNA TGCGCCAGCAGCTTAAGAGGGGTGGGCACAGATACGCAGTATTTT. This gives the protein CASSLRGVGTDTQYF.

This clonotype was seen at least ten times. J is TRBJ1-2 and V is TRBV9, with 11 bases fitting TRBD1. CDR1 is SGDLS and CDR2 is YYNGEE in the germline V gene. The CDR3 totals 17 residues. The V segment lost 0 bases and the J segment 4 bases; nucleotides outside the gene matches: 8. The CDR3 loop reads CASSVVGQGVGSYGYTF. In DNA form, the CDR3 reads TGTGCCAGCAGCGTAGTGGGACAGGGGGTGGGAAGCTATGGCTACACCTTC. Full variable domain (outside the CDR3, taken from reference TRBV9 and TRBJ1-2): DSGVTQTPKHLITATGQRVTLRCSPRSGDLSVYWYQQSLDQGLQFLIQYYNGEERAKGNILERFSAQQFPDLHSELNLSSLELGDSALYFCASSVVGQGVGSYGYTFGSGTRLTVV.

The chain combines TRBV24-1 with TRBJ2-1, with D hard to call. The CDR3 is 12 residues long. Germline V CDR1 and CDR2: KGHDR, SFDVKD. Between the trimmed V and J ends, which lost 6 bases and 5 bases, there was a span of 7 bases. CDR3 residues: CATSMANNEQFF. As DNA, the CDR3 is TGTGCCACCAGTATGGCAAACAATGAGCAGTTCTTC.

At least ten counts were recorded for this clonotype. CDR3 sequence reads: CASSGSLDTQYF. CDR3 coding DNA: TGTGCCAGCAGTGGGTCGTTAGATACGCAGTATTTT. The chain links TRBV7-9 to TRBJ2-3, with D unresolved. Trimming cost V 6 bases and J 5 bases, with 9 bases left between them. Looked up from germline, CDR1 is SEHNR and CDR2 is FQNEAQ (reference sequence). The CDR3 runs 12 residues.

This clonotype was detected ten times or more. The rearrangement uses TRBV9 and TRBJ1-3; D unclear. The CDR3 runs to 14 residues. Germline CDR1 SGDLS, CDR2 YYNGEE. Trimming took 0 bases from V and 0 from J, leaving 4 bases between them. CDR3 bases: TGTGCCAGCAGCGTAGAATCCTCTGGAAACACCATATATTTT. As protein: CASSVESSGNTIYF.

The chain joins TRBV11-1 to TRBJ1-1; D remains ambiguous. V was cut by 2 bases and J by 1 base, with 14 bases left in between. The length of the CDR3 is 16 residues. Germline V gene data show CDR1 as SGHAT and CDR2 as FQDESV (reference sequence). CDR3 loop: CASSLWPGDGNTEAFF. The CDR3 bases are TGTGCCAGCAGCTTATGGCCTGGTGACGGGAACACTGAAGCTTTCTTT.

The V and J genes are TRBV20-1 and TRBJ2-1; 10 bases are shared with TRBD2. This CDR3 is built from 15 residues. CDR1 and CDR2 from the germline V gene are DFQATT and SNEGSKA (reference sequence). V was pared by 5 bases and J by 6 bases, with 10 bases of the junction left unmatched. The CDR3 nucleotides read TGCAGTGCTGGCCGCAGCGGGGGGGCCTTCAATGAGCAGTTCTTC. Translated: CSAGRSGGAFNEQFF.

The rearrangement uses TRBV10-2 and TRBJ1-5; 9 nucleotides align to TRBD1. The V gene end was trimmed by 7 bases and the J gene end by 6 bases; junction bases not matched to a gene: 10. The CDR3 runs to 15 residues. Germline V gene data show CDR1 as WSHSY and CDR2 as SAAADI. The CDR3 region has the DNA TGCGCCAGCAACAATCCGGGACAGGGCGGTCAGCCCCAGCATTTT. It yields the protein CASNNPGQGGQPQHF.

This clonotype was seen many times. The rearrangement joins TRBV20-1 to TRBJ1-5, with unresolved D. Germline-derived CDR1 and CDR2 are DFQATT and SNEGSKA (reference sequence). The CDR3 contains 13 residues. V lost 6 bases and J lost 5, with 14 bases in between. The CDR3 reads CSAKREHHQPQHF. CDR3 coding DNA: TGCAGTGCGAAGAGGGAACACCATCAGCCCCAGCATTTT.

This clonotype was recorded many times. This chain joins TRBV7-6 and TRBJ1-6, with a possible D match to TRBD1 (5 bases). The CDR3 sequence is 14 residues long. With 1 base removed from V and 7 bases from J, the gap between germline ends came to 8 bases. The germline gives CDR1 SGHVS, CDR2 FNYEAQ. CDR3 sequence (DNA): TGTGCCAGCAGCTTAGTGGGGCAAAATTCACCCCTCCACTTT. Its protein product is CASSLVGQNSPLHF.

Many counts were recorded for this clonotype. The chain combines TRBV10-1 with TRBJ2-3; no clear D gene. The V gene lost 6 bases and the J gene lost 8 bases, with 12 bases spanning the gap. From germline, CDR1 is WNHNN and CDR2 SYGVQD (reference sequence). The CDR3 contains 12 residues. The CDR3 DNA reads TGCGCCAGCAGCGACTCATCGGGTACGCAGTATTTT. Protein product: CASSDSSGTQYF.

There are many counts of this clonotype. The V gene is TRBV10-2, the J gene TRBJ2-7; D is perhaps TRBD1 or TRBD2 (6 bases each). Trimming left V 4 bases short and J 3 bases short, with 16 bases between. This CDR3 spans 15 amino acids. Germline V CDR1 and CDR2: WSHSY, SAAADI. The CDR3 loop reads CASSGGGTTFYEQYF. The CDR3 nucleotides read TGCGCCAGCAGTGGAGGGGGGACGACCTTCTACGAGCAGTACTTC.

This clonotype has more than one count but fewer than ten. V usage is TRBV10-1 and J usage is TRBJ2-7; tentatively, D is TRBD2 (5 bases). This CDR3 spans 8 amino acids. The germline CDR1 and CDR2 sequences are WNHNN and SYGVQD (reference sequence). The DNA of the CDR3 is TGCGCCAGCACGAGGGCCTTGGTC. Translating it yields CASTRALV.

A few counts support this clonotype. Mismatch with germline at one junction end may stem from a read error. The V gene is TRBV28, the J gene TRBJ1-5; D may be TRBD1 (5 bases). The CDR3 is 17 amino acids. CDR1 MDHEN and CDR2 SYDVKM come from the germline V gene. Here the CDR3 DNA reads TGTGCCAGCAGCCCCATGAGGCGGGGGATTAGCGATCAGCCCCAGCATTTT. It specifies CASSPMRRGISDQPQHF.

In this sample, this clonotype turned up many times. The chain's CDR3 is CASRGRGVETEAFF. The DNA for the CDR3 is TGTGCCAGCAGGGGCAGGGGAGTAGAAACTGAAGCTTTCTTT. This chain links TRBV6-1 with TRBJ1-1; possibly TRBD1 for D (6 bases). Trimming removed 6 bases at V and 5 bases at J, with 16 bases between. The CDR3 has 14 amino acids. CDR1 is MNHNS and CDR2 is SASEGT in the germline V gene.

This clonotype was seen just once. The genes are TRBV19 and TRBJ1-1; TRBD1 agrees at 9 bases. Germline assignment: CDR1 LNHDA and CDR2 SQIVND (reference sequence). This CDR3 spans 13 amino acids. The V gene end was trimmed by 4 bases and the J gene end by 4 bases; junction bases not matched to a gene: 1. The CDR3 reads CASSKTGGTEAFF. The CDR3 nucleotides are TGTGCCAGTAGTAAGACAGGGGGCACTGAAGCTTTCTTT.

A note on this clonotype: One end of the junction varies from germline; a read error may be responsible. V gene TRBV19 combines with J gene TRBJ1-5; D is undetermined. The CDR3 spans 15 residues. Germline lookup yields CDR1 LNHDA and CDR2 SQIVND (reference sequence). CDR3 in amino acids: CASRTTFNSNQPRHF. The CDR3 DNA reads as TGTGCCAGTAGGACTACCTTTAATAGCAATCAGCCCCGGCATTTT.

V is TRBV10-3 and J is TRBJ1-5, with 9 bases aligning to TRBD1. The CDR3 totals 15 residues. V was pared by 10 bases and J by 4 bases, with 11 bases of the junction left unmatched. Germline CDR1 is ENHRY and CDR2 is SYGVKD. CDR3 sequence reads: CANKYGQGLNQPQHF. The DNA of the CDR3 is TGTGCCAACAAGTACGGACAGGGGCTGAATCAGCCCCAGCATTTT.

This clonotype has ten or more counts. The J gene is TRBJ1-6, the V gene TRBV28; D unclear. This CDR3 is built from 14 residues. Trimming removed 1 base from V and 6 bases from J, with 7 bases in between. Germline V gives CDR1 MDHEN, CDR2 SYDVKM. The CDR3 sequence: CASSLSTSNSPLHF. CDR3 DNA sequence: TGTGCCAGCAGTTTATCGACATCTAATTCACCCCTCCACTTT.

This clonotype is deemed medium-sized. The rearrangement uses TRBV29-1 and TRBJ1-6, with unresolved D. V lost 4 bases to trimming and J lost 8 bases, with 6 bases between them. Germline loops: CDR1 SQVTM, CDR2 ANQGSEA. This CDR3 has 11 residues. CDR3: CSVGEDSPLHF. CDR3 nucleotides: TGCAGCGTTGGCGAGGATTCACCCCTCCACTTT.